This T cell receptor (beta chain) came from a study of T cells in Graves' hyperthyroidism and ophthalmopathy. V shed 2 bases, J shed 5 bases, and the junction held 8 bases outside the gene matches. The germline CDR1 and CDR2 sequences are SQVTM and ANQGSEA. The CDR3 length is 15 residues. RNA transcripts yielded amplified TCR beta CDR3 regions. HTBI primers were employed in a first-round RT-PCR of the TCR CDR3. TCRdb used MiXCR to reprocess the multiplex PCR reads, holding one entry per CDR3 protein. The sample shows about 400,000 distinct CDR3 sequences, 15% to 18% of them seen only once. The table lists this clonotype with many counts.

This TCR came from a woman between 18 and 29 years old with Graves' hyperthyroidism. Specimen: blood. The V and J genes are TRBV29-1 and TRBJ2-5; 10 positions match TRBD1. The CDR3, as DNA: TGCAGCGTTGAAATGACAGGGGGCAAGCTGGAGACCCAGTACTTC. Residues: CSVEMTGGKLETQYF.